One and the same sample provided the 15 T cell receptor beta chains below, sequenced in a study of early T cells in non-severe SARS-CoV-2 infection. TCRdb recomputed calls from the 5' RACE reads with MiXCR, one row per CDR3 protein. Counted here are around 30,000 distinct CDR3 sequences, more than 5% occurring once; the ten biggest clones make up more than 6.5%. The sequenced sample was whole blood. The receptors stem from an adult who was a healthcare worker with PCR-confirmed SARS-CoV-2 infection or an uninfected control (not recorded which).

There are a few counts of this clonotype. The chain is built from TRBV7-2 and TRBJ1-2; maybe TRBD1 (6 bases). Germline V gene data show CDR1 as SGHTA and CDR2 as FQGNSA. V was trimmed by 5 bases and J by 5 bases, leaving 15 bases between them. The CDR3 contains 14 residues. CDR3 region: CASSPAGESYGYTF. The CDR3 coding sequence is TGTGCCAGCAGCCCGGCAGGGGAGAGTTATGGCTACACCTTC.

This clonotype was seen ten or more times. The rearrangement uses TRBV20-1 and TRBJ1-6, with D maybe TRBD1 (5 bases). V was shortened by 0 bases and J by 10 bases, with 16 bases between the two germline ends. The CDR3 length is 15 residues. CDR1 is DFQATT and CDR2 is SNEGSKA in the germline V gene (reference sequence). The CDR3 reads CSARDRGGFGSPLHF. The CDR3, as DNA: TGCAGTGCTAGAGATCGGGGGGGGTTCGGATCACCCCTCCACTTT.

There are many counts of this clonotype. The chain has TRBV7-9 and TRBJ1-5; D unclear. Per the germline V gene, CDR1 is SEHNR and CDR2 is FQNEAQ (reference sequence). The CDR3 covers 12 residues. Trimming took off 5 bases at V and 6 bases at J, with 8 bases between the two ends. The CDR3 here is CASSPGPQPQHF. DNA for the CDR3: TGTGCCAGCAGCCCTGGGCCTCAGCCCCAGCATTTT.

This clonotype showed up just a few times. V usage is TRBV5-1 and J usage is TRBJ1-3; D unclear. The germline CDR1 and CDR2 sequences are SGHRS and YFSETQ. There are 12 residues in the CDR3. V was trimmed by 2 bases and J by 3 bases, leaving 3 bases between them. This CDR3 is CASSFDGNTIYF. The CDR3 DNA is TGCGCCAGCAGCTTCGATGGAAACACCATATATTTT.

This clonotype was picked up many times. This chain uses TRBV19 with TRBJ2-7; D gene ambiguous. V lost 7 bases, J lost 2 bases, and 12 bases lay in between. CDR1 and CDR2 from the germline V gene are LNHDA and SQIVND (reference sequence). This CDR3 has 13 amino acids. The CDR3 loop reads CASTWGPPYEQYF. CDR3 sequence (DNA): TGTGCCAGTACCTGGGGTCCCCCCTACGAGCAGTACTTC.

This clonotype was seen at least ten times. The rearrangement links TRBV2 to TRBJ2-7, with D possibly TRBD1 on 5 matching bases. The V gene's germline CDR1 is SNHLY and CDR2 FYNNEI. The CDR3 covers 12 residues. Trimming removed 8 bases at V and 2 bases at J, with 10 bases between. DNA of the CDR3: TGTGCCAGCTCGCGCAGGGCCTACGAGCAGTACTTC. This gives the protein CASSRRAYEQYF.

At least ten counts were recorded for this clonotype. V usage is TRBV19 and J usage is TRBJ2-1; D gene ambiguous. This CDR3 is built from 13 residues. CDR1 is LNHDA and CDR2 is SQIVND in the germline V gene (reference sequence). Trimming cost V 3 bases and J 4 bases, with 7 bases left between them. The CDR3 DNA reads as TGTGCCAGTAGTATGTCAGAATACAATGAGCAGTTCTTC. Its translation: CASSMSEYNEQFF.

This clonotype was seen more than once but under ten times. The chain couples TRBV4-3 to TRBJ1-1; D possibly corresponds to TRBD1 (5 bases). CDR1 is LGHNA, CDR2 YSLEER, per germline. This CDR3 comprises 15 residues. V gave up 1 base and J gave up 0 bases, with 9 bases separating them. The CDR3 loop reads CASSQVLGLNTEAFF. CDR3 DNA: TGCGCCAGCAGCCAAGTGTTGGGACTGAACACTGAAGCTTTCTTT.

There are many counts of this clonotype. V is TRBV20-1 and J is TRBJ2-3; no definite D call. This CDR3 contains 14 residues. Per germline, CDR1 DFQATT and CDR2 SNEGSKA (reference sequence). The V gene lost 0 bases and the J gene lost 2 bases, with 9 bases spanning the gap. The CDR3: CSARDLDFTDTQYF. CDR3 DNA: TGCAGTGCTAGAGATCTCGATTTCACAGATACGCAGTATTTT.

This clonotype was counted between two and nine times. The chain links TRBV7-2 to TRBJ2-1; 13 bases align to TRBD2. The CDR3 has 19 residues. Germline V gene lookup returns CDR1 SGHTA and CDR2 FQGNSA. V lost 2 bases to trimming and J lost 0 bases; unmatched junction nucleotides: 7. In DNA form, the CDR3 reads TGTGCCAGCAGCTTACTAGGGACTAGCGGGGTGAGCTCCTACAATGAGCAGTTCTTC. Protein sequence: CASSLLGTSGVSSYNEQFF.

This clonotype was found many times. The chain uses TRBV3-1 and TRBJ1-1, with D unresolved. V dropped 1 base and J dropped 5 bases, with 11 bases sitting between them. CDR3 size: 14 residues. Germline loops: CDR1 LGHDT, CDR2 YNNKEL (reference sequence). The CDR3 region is CASSQVGPGTEAFF. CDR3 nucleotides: TGTGCCAGCAGCCAAGTGGGTCCGGGAACTGAAGCTTTCTTT.

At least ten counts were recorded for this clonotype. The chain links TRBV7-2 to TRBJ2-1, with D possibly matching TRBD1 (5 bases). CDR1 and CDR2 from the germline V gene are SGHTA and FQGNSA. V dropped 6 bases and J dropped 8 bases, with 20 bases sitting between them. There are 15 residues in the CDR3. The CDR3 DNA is TGTGCCAGCAGTTCATCCATGGTAAGGGGTCATGAGCAGTTCTTC. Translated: CASSSSMVRGHEQFF.

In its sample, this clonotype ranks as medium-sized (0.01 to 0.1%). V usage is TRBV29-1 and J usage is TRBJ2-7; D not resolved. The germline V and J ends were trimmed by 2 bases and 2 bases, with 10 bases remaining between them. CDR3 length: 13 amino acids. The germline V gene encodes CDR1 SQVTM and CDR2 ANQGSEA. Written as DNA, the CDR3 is TGCAGCGTTGAACGCCGGTCCCCCTACGAGCAGTACTTC. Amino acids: CSVERRSPYEQYF.

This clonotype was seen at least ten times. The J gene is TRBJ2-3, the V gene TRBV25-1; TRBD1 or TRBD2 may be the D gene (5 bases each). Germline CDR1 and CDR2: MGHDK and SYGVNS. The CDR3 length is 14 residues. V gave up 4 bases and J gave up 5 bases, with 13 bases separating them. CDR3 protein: CASSGVVGGDTQYF. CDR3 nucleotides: TGTGCCAGCAGTGGGGTAGTTGGGGGAGATACGCAGTATTTT.

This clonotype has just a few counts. The CDR3, as DNA: TGTGCCAGCAGCTCCGGTTCCTACGAGCAGTACTTC. Amino acid sequence: CASSSGSYEQYF. The chain carries TRBV11-2 and TRBJ2-7; no reliable D call. The V end lost 4 bases, the J end lost 1 base, and 5 bases lay between the germline ends. The V gene's germline CDR1 is SGHAT and CDR2 FQNNGV. The CDR3 length is 12 residues.